This T cell receptor (beta chain) derives from a study of T cells after yellow fever vaccination (dated by TCRdb to between 2018 and 2021). Study-wide context: Libraries from fractions with low cell numbers were prepared with the SMART-Seq v4 Ultra Low Input RNA kit. The cohort comprised two healthy male donors, one aged 18 to 30 and one aged 30 to 40 years. Blood was drawn at multiple timepoints before and after primary and secondary immunization, with bulk PBMC replicates and cell subsets isolated. To track T-cell clones before and after primary and booster YFV17D yellow fever vaccination, bulk TCR alpha and beta repertoires were sequenced longitudinally.

TCR cDNA was synthesized by 5'RACE template switching, which introduced a universal primer site and unique molecular identifiers. cDNA synthesis was primed from both the TCR alpha and TCR beta constant segments. Libraries were amplified in two PCR steps, with sample barcodes and sequencing adapters added in the second step. Sequencing of libraries was done on Illumina HiSeq 2500 (2x100 bp) or NovaSeq (2x150 bp). The original pipeline was this. MIGEC was used to demultiplex reads and collapse the reads into UMI consensus sequences, and MiXCR was used for V(D)J alignment. Vaccine-responding clonotypes were defined with edgeR using replicate PBMC samples, requiring FDR below 0.01 and a log2 fold change above 5 up to day 15. Each bulk clonotype was labeled CD4 or CD8 based on which sequenced repertoire, CD4 or CD8, contained the clonotype at higher abundance. The public reads were quality trimmed at Q25 with fastp and then assembled into clones with MiXCR by TCRdb, keeping productive beta chains. When rows share a CDR3 protein, they turn into one entry using the most common DNA and genes. In this record, the V and J calls reflect TCRdb's handling and not the investigators' own analysis. In all, the sample holds 25,000 to 30,000 distinct CDR3 sequences, and less than 5.5% of those were seen once. The ten largest account for about two fifths of the sample.

Taken with the paper, the label for treatment or condition translates to: live attenuated yellow fever vaccine strain. A standard Ficoll-Paque protocol was used to isolate PBMCs from peripheral blood. Dynabeads CD4 and CD8 positive selection kits were used to isolate CD4 and CD8 T-cell fractions. TriZol was used to extract RNA from bulk PBMCs, from CD4 and CD8 fractions, and from dextramer-positive and dextramer-negative fractions. General conclusions and limits of the study: A small share of clonotypes occurred in both CD4 and CD8 compartments, likely arising from convergent recombination. Because the study included only a couple of donors, the extent to which the findings can be generalized is limited. The secondary T-cell response was weaker than the primary response but faster, peaking on day 5 instead of day 15. Because abundant contaminating clonotypes from the bulk population could be contained in FACS-sorted repertoires, computational filtering was required. Most clones expanded after primary vaccination (96% of CD4 and about 85% of CD8) were re-detected after the booster, suggesting that broad memory maintenance occurred.

The CDR3 goes from the cysteine to the phenylalanine over 11 residues. Only CDR3 DNA is held: 33 bases, read in frame from base 1. The V end loses 10 bases and the J end loses 7 bases, and a stretch of 11 bases separates them. The germline V gene yields ENHRY for CDR1 and SYGVKD for CDR2. This clonotype is characterized as medium-sized (0.01 to 0.1%). What antigen it recognizes has not been identified. Per-base qualities were not stored, and no clone one base away is much larger. The sample in question was CD8+ T cells sorted from PBMCs, obtained 10 days after the yellow fever booster vaccination. The chain employs TRBV10-3 and TRBJ2-1, with the D gene not clear enough to name. The sequence was collected from a man younger than 40 who received the YFV17D yellow fever vaccine. The encoded CDR3 is CATDQENEQFF. The DNA is TGTGCCACGGATCAGGAGAATGAGCAGTTCTTC.